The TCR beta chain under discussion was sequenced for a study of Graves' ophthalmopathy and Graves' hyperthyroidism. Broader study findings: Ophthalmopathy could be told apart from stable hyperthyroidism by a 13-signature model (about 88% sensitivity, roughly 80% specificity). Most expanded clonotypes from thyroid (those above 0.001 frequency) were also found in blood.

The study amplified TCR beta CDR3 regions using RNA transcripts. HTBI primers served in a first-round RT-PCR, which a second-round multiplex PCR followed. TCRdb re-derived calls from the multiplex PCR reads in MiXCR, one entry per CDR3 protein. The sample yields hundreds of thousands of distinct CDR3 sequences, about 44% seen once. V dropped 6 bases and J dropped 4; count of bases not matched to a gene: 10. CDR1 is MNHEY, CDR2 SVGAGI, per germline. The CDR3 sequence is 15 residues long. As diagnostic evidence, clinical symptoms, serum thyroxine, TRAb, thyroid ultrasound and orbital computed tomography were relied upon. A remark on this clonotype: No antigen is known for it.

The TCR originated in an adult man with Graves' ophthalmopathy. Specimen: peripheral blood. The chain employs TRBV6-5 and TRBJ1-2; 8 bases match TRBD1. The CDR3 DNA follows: TGTGCCAGCAGCTTGGCCCGCAGGGGGCTCTATGGCTACACCTTC. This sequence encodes CASSLARRGLYGYTF.